Listed below are T cell receptor beta chains from one sample, sequenced in a study of CD8 T cells in ankylosing spondylitis. TCRdb recomputed calls from the 5' RACE reads with MiXCR, one row per CDR3 protein. In the table there are about 540,000 distinct CDR3 sequences, about 13% of which are singletons. The sequenced sample consisted of blood, either unsorted or a sorted T cell fraction (not recorded which). The receptor set was obtained from a male donor with ankylosing spondylitis. The CDR3 runs from the conserved cysteine through the conserved F or W. Fields, in order: J gene, D gene, V gene, clone size, CDR3 protein, CDR3 DNA. A D gene is named only where the DNA matches it firmly. Rows may omit the clone size; those that give it use once, few, many or a size class.

TRBJ2-1 NA TRBV9 few CASSVGRTTVSDREQFF TGTGCCAGCAGCGTAGGTCGGACTACCGTTTCAGACAGGGAGCAGTTCTTC
TRBJ1-4 NA TRBV18 NA CASSPPDSNEKLFF TGTGCCAGCTCGCCTCCGGACAGTAATGAAAAACTGTTTTTT
TRBJ1-4 NA TRBV18 NA CASSPRDENEKLFF TGTGCCAGCTCACCTCGGGACGAGAATGAAAAACTGTTTTTT
TRBJ2-1 NA TRBV7-6 NA CASSRSLGANEQFF TGTGCCAGCAGCCGCAGTCTGGGGGCCAATGAGCAGTTCTTC
TRBJ2-1 TRBD2 TRBV5-1 many CASSPGTSGYNEQFF TGTGCCAGCTCACCCGGGACTAGCGGCTACAATGAGCAGTTCTTC
TRBJ1-1 TRBD1 TRBV20-1 few CSGSQGESAEAFF TGCAGTGGGAGCCAGGGGGAGAGCGCTGAAGCTTTCTTT
TRBJ2-1 TRBD1 TRBV5-1 few CASSSGQGGAYNEQFF TGCGCCAGCAGCTCCGGACAGGGGGGGGCCTACAATGAGCAGTTCTTC
TRBJ2-3 NA TRBV18 few CASSPQTASSTDTQYF TGTGCCAGCTCACCACAGACAGCATCTAGCACAGATACGCAGTATTTT
TRBJ1-1 NA TRBV2 NA CASSAEGSNTEAFF TGTGCCAGCAGTGCGGAGGGCTCGAACACTGAAGCTTTCTTT
TRBJ1-5 NA TRBV6-2/TRBV6-3 NA CASSYSVEQPQHF TGTGCCAGCAGTTACTCGGTTGAGCAGCCCCAGCATTTT
TRBJ2-7 TRBD1 TRBV20-1 NA CSARDPGQGGYEQYF TGCAGTGCTAGAGACCCTGGACAGGGTGGCTACGAGCAGTACTTC
TRBJ1-3 NA TRBV7-2 few CASSPLEGLFGGNTIYF TGTGCCAGCAGCCCGCTGGAGGGGTTATTCGGTGGAAACACCATATATTTT
TRBJ2-1 NA TRBV7-9 few CASSLPLGTGPNEQFF TGTGCCAGCAGCTTACCCCTGGGTACGGGTCCGAATGAGCAGTTCTTC
TRBJ2-1 TRBD2 TRBV20-1 few CSASGRVSSYNEQFF TGCAGTGCCAGCGGGAGGGTCAGCTCCTACAATGAGCAGTTCTTC
TRBJ2-7 NA TRBV12-3/TRBV12-4 NA CASTLRARPYEQYF TGTGCCAGCACCCTGCGGGCGCGCCCCTACGAGCAGTACTTC
TRBJ1-4 NA TRBV7-9 NA CASSSDYEKLFF TGTGCCAGCAGCTCCGATTATGAAAAACTGTTTTTT
TRBJ2-1 NA TRBV4-1 many CASSPGSNEQFF TGCGCCAGCAGTCCAGGGTCCAATGAGCAGTTCTTC
TRBJ1-1 NA TRBV11-2 few CASSWEYTEAFF TGTGCCAGCAGTTGGGAGTATACTGAAGCTTTCTTT
TRBJ2-1 NA TRBV20-1 NA CSARDLSWKNNEQFF TGCAGTGCTAGAGATCTGAGCTGGAAGAACAATGAGCAGTTCTTC
TRBJ2-7 TRBD2 TRBV2 few CTSGSSYEQYF TGTACGAGCGGGAGCTCCTACGAGCAGTACTTC
TRBJ2-1 NA TRBV6-2/TRBV6-3 NA CASSYGRLGEQFF TGTGCCAGCAGTTACGGGCGGCTCGGTGAGCAGTTCTTC
TRBJ2-3 NA TRBV6-1 NA CASSEARSQTDTQYF TGTGCCAGCAGTGAAGCAAGGTCGCAGACAGATACGCAGTATTTT
TRBJ2-1 TRBD2 TRBV7-2 NA CASSVLASDYNEQFF TGTGCCAGCAGCGTACTAGCGAGCGACTACAATGAGCAGTTCTTC
TRBJ2-3 NA TRBV7-2 few CASSLAAPRTDTQYF TGTGCCAGCAGCTTAGCGGCACCCCGCACAGATACGCAGTATTTT
TRBJ1-6 NA TRBV7-9 few CASSSGVNSPLHF TGTGCCAGCAGCTCAGGCGTCAATTCACCCCTCCACTTT
TRBJ2-1 TRBD2 TRBV27 many CATGTSKTGAYNEQFF TGTGCCACCGGGACTAGCAAAACGGGGGCCTACAATGAGCAGTTCTTC
TRBJ2-3 TRBD2 TRBV12-3/TRBV12-4 NA CASLAGVGTDTQYF TGTGCCAGTCTAGCGGGAGTTGGCACAGATACGCAGTATTTT
TRBJ1-2 NA TRBV27 NA CASSLSSSNYGYTF TGTGCCAGCAGTTTGTCATCCTCGAATTATGGCTACACCTTC
TRBJ2-1 TRBD1 TRBV12-3/TRBV12-4 many CASSMNGQGVVFF TGTGCCAGCAGCATGAATGGACAGGGGGTGGTGTTCTTC
TRBJ2-3 TRBD1 TRBV10-2 NA CASSGYGTVSTDTQYF TGCGCCAGCAGTGGGTACGGGACAGTAAGCACAGATACGCAGTATTTT
TRBJ1-5 NA TRBV7-2 many CASSQVGGNQPQHF TGTGCCAGCAGCCAAGTAGGGGGCAATCAGCCCCAGCATTTT
TRBJ2-1 NA TRBV20-1 NA CSARDRRADSYNEQFF TGCAGTGCTAGAGATAGGCGTGCGGACTCCTACAATGAGCAGTTCTTC
TRBJ2-5 NA TRBV5-5 NA CASSPSGSETQYF TGTGCCAGCAGCCCCTCAGGGTCCGAGACCCAGTACTTC
TRBJ2-1 TRBD2 TRBV7-8 few CASSLGVPGAGVRNEQFF TGTGCCAGCAGCTTAGGGGTTCCAGGAGCGGGAGTCCGCAATGAGCAGTTCTTC
TRBJ1-6 NA TRBV6-1 few CASTQTQGKNNSPLHF TGTGCCAGCACCCAAACCCAGGGAAAGAATAATTCACCCCTCCACTTT
TRBJ2-2 NA TRBV7-9 few CASSLGAGHYTGELFF TGTGCCAGCAGCTTGGGGGCGGGACACTACACCGGGGAGCTGTTTTTT
TRBJ1-4 NA TRBV20-1 NA CSATVGLHEKLFF TGCAGTGCTACCGTCGGGCTGCATGAAAAACTGTTTTTT
TRBJ2-1 TRBD2 TRBV20-1 NA CSAIWTSGRGGDEQFF TGCAGTGCTATTTGGACTAGCGGGAGGGGTGGCGATGAGCAGTTCTTC
TRBJ2-3 TRBD2 TRBV27 many CASSFGRATTDTQYF TGTGCCAGCAGTTTTGGGAGGGCCACAACAGATACGCAGTATTTT
TRBJ1-5 TRBD1 TRBV7-9 NA CASSRGSGTGGDQPQHF TGTGCCAGCAGCCGAGGCTCCGGGACAGGCGGAGATCAGCCCCAGCATTTT
TRBJ1-5 NA TRBV20-1 many CSARGDTTNQPQHF TGCAGTGCTAGGGGGGACACTACGAATCAGCCCCAGCATTTT
TRBJ2-1 NA TRBV7-8 few CASSLKAYNEQFF TGTGCCAGCAGCTTAAAAGCCTACAATGAGCAGTTCTTC
TRBJ2-5 TRBD1 TRBV20-1 few CSARPRQGWETQYF TGCAGTGCTCGACCCCGACAGGGATGGGAGACCCAGTACTTC
TRBJ2-1 NA TRBV4-1 NA CASSQAPGLSEQFF TGCGCCAGCAGCCAGGCTCCGGGACTGAGTGAGCAGTTCTTC
TRBJ1-6 NA TRBV7-9 few CASSPPSDDSPLHF TGTGCCAGCAGCCCGCCGAGTGATGATTCACCCCTCCACTTT
TRBJ1-6 NA TRBV20-1 few CSAPDTTRSYNSPLHF TGCAGTGCTCCTGACACTACCCGCTCCTATAATTCACCCCTCCACTTT
TRBJ2-1 TRBD1 TRBV12-3/TRBV12-4 NA CASSPPLGDRVGQFF TGTGCCAGCAGTCCGCCCCTGGGGGACAGGGTTGGGCAGTTCTTC
TRBJ2-2 TRBD1 TRBV5-1 few CASSFRQGSDGELFF TGCGCCAGCAGCTTTCGACAGGGGTCGGACGGGGAGCTGTTTTTT
TRBJ2-7 NA TRBV12-3/TRBV12-4 many CASSLAGDYEQYF TGTGCCAGCAGTTTGGCAGGGGACTACGAGCAGTACTTC
TRBJ2-1 NA TRBV30 few CAWSLGLKHNEQFF TGTGCCTGGAGTTTAGGACTGAAGCACAATGAGCAGTTCTTC
TRBJ2-1 TRBD2 TRBV2 NA CASNPGLWGLYEQFF TGTGCCAGCAACCCGGGACTATGGGGATTATATGAGCAGTTCTTC
TRBJ1-1 TRBD1 TRBV12-5 few CASGLSTGGFRAEAFF TGTGCTAGTGGTTTATCTACAGGGGGGTTTCGAGCTGAAGCTTTCTTT
TRBJ1-5 NA TRBV27 NA CASSLYYRSVFLQPQHF TGTGCCAGCAGTTTATATTACAGATCCGTTTTCCTACAGCCCCAGCATTTT
TRBJ2-3 NA TRBV7-9 many CASSLEDTQYF TGCGCCAGCAGCTTGGAAGATACGCAGTATTTT
TRBJ2-5 NA TRBV5-1 NA CASSLGPSAETQYF TGCGCCAGCAGCTTGGGTCCTAGCGCGGAGACCCAGTACTTC
TRBJ2-7 NA TRBV29-1 NA CSVGTPIGYEQYF TGCAGCGTTGGTACCCCCATCGGGTACGAGCAGTACTTC
TRBJ2-1 TRBD1 TRBV5-1 once CASSDAGTGAYNEQFF TGCGCCAGCAGCGACGCCGGGACAGGGGCCTACAATGAGCAGTTCTTC